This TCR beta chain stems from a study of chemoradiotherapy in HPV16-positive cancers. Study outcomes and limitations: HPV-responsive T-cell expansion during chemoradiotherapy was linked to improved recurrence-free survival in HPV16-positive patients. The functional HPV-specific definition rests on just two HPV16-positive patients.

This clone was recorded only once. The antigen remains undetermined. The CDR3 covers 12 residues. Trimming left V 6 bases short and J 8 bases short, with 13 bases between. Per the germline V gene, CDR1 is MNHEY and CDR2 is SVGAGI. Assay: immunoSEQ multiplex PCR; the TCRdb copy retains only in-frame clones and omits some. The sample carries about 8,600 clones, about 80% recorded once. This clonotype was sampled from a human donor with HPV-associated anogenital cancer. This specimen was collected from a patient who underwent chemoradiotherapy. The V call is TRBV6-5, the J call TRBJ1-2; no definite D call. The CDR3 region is CASRQLRAGYTF. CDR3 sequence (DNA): TGTGCCAGCAGGCAACTGCGAGCGGGCTACACCTTC.